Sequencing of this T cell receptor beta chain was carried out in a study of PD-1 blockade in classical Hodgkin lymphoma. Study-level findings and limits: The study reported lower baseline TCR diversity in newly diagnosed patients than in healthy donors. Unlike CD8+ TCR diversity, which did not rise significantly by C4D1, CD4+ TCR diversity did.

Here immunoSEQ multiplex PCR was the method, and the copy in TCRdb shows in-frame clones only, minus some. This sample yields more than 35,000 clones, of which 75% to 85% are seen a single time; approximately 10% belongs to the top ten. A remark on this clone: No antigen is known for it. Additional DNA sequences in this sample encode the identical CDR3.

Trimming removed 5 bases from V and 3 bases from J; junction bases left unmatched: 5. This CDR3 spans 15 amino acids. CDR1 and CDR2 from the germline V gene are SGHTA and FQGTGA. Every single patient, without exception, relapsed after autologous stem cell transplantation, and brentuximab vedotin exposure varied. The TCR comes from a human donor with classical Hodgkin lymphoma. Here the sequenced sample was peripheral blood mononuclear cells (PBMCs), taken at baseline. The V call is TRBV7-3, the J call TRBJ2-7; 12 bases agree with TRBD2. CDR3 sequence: CASSPTSGGYYEQYF. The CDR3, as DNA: TGTGCCAGCAGCCCGACTAGCGGGGGCTACTACGAGCAGTACTTC.